Included here is one T cell receptor (beta chain) sequence, with context. Its specificity is not known. These data belong to a study of cytomegalovirus exposure and HLA in healthy donors. Study overall: The roughly 120 million unique TCR beta sequences, from around 200 million T cells, were found by an earlier analysis. Points from the study as a whole: Later, TCR association rates were found to vary by HLA locus, highest for DRB1 and lowest for HLA-C. Per published reports, the classifier diagnosed cytomegalovirus status with high specificity and sensitivity.

With 60 Vbeta and 13 Jbeta primers, the PCR was carried out. Assay used: immunoSEQ multiplex PCR; TCRdb lists only in-frame clones, some missing. The sample shows more than 150,000 clones, 65% to 85% of them seen only once. The germline V gene has CDR1 SGDLS and CDR2 YYNGEE. This CDR3 comprises 17 residues. With V trimmed by 1 base and J by 3 bases, 4 bases remained unmatched. The chain couples TRBV9 to TRBJ2-1, with 13 bases that match TRBD2. The receptor's source is a girl aged 5 to 17 in good health and CMV-seropositive. Sequencing was carried out using PBMCs. The CDR3 coding sequence is TGTGCCAGCAGCGTAAGACTAGCGGGAGGTGACTACAATGAGCAGTTCTTC. Translation: CASSVRLAGGDYNEQFF.